A single sample gave rise to the 7 T cell receptor beta chains below, sequenced in a study of metastatic and nonmetastatic thyroid tumors. TCRdb re-processed the PCR reads through MiXCR. The sample records about 15,000 clones, 27% being singletons. Thyroid surgery was preceded by no treatment in any patient. The sequenced sample was adjacent normal tissue. The receptors here all came from a female donor with papillary thyroid cancer or a benign thyroid nodule (not recorded which). Some clones in this sample may be carry-over from other donors' samples.

In this sample, this clone turned up a few times. The chain carries TRBV12-3 or TRBV12-4 and TRBJ2-2; tentatively, D is TRBD2 (5 bases). Deletions cut 5 bases from V and 9 bases from J, with 19 bases between. The CDR3 is made up of 15 amino acids. This chain's CDR3 is CASSPPLDSHRELFF. The CDR3 DNA sequence: TGTGCCAGCAGTCCCCCCTTGGACTCCCACAGGGAGCTGTTTTTT.

The chain couples TRBV6-1 to TRBJ2-2; D might be TRBD1 (6 bases). The germline V gene encodes CDR1 MNHNS and CDR2 SASEGT. CDR3 size: 15 residues. V lost 5 bases and J lost 4, with 14 bases in between. The DNA of the CDR3 is TGTGCCAGCAGTCACTACCAGGGGAGCACCGGGGAGCTGTTTTTT. It encodes CASSHYQGSTGELFF.

Only a few counts were recorded for this clone. The rearrangement uses TRBV6-1 and TRBJ1-3; 7 nucleotides match TRBD1. CDR1 is MNHNS, CDR2 SASEGT, per germline. CDR3 length: 13 residues. The V segment lost 7 bases and the J segment 1 base; nucleotides outside the gene matches: 1. The DNA of the CDR3 is TGTGCCAGCAAGACAGGGTCTGGAAACACCATATATTTT. Protein sequence: CASKTGSGNTIYF.

This clone was seen a few times. This sequence joins TRBV28 and TRBJ1-5, with TRBD1 matching 7 bases. In germline, CDR1 is MDHEN, CDR2 SYDVKM. After removal of 6 bases from V and 0 bases from J, the junction contained 2 bases not matched to a gene. There are 14 residues in the CDR3. CDR3 DNA: TGTGCCAGCAGGGAGGGGGCTAGCAATCAGCCCCAGCATTTT. This encodes CASREGASNQPQHF. Full variable domain (remainder filled in from reference TRBV28 and TRBJ1-5): DVKVTQSSRYLVKRTGEKVFLECVQDMDHENMFWYRQDPGLGLRLIYFSYDVKMKEKGDIPEGYSVSREKKERFSLILESASTNQTSMYLCASREGASNQPQHFGDGTRLSIL.

The table lists this clone with a few counts. The chain joins TRBV28 to TRBJ2-2, with a weak D call TRBD2 (6 bases). The CDR3 is 13 amino acids. Germline CDR1 MDHEN, CDR2 SYDVKM. Between the trimmed V and J ends, which lost 10 bases and 4 bases, there was a span of 13 bases. DNA of the CDR3: TGTGCCACCGGGGGTTCGGCCACCGGGGAGCTGTTTTTT. This codes for CATGGSATGELFF.

This clone is large. The V gene is TRBV6-1, the J gene TRBJ1-1; D is unclear. The germline V gene has CDR1 MNHNS and CDR2 SASEGT. The CDR3 loop spans 12 amino acids. Trimming took off 6 bases at V and 5 bases at J, with 10 bases between the two ends. CDR3 coding DNA: TGTGCCAGCAGCTTATATGGAACTGAAGCTTTCTTT. Translating gives CASSLYGTEAFF.

This clone occurred once. This likely comes from a read error, as the CDR3 has no conserved phenylalanine or tryptophan at its end. No DNA is shown, since the ends of the CDR3 on it are uncertain; the CDR3 is the one TCRdb lists. The J gene is TRBJ2-7, the V gene TRBV6-1; the listed D gene, TRBD2, was not tested against the DNA. The CDR3 is 15 amino acids long, termini counted. Germline-derived CDR1 and CDR2 are MNHNS and SASEGT. The CDR3 region is CASSPGLEGVGEQDL.